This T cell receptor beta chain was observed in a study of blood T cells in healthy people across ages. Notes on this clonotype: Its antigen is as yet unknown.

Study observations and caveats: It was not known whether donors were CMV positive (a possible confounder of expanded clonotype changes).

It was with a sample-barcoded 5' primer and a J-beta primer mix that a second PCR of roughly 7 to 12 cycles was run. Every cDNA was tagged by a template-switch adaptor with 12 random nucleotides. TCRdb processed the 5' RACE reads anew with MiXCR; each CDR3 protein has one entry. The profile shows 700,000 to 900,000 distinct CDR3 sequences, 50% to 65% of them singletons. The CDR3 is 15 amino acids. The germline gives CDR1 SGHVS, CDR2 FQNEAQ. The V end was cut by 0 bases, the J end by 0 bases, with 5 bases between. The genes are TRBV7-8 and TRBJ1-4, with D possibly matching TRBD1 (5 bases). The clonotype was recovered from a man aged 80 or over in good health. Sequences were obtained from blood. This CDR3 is CASSLAGPTNEKLFF. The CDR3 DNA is TGTGCCAGCAGCTTAGCGGGGCCAACTAATGAAAAACTGTTTTTT. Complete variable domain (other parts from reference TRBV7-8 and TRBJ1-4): GAGVSQSPRYKVAKRGQDVALRCDPISGHVSLFWYQQALGQGPEFLTYFQNEAQLDKSGLPSDRFFAERPEGSVSTLKIQRTQQEDSAVYLCASSLAGPTNEKLFFGSGTQLSVL.